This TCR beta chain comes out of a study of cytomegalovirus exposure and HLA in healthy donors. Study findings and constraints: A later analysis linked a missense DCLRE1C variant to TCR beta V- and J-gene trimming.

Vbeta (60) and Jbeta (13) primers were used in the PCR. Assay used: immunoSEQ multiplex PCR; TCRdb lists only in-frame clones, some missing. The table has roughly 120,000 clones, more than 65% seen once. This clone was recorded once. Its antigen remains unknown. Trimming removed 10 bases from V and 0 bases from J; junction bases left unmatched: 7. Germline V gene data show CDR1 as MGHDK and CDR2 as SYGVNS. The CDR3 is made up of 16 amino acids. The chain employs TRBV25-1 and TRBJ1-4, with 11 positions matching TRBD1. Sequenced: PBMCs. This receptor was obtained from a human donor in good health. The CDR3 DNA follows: TGTGCCACCGCGGACAGGGGGCGTGCAACTAATGAAAAACTGTTTTTT. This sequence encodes CATADRGRATNEKLFF.